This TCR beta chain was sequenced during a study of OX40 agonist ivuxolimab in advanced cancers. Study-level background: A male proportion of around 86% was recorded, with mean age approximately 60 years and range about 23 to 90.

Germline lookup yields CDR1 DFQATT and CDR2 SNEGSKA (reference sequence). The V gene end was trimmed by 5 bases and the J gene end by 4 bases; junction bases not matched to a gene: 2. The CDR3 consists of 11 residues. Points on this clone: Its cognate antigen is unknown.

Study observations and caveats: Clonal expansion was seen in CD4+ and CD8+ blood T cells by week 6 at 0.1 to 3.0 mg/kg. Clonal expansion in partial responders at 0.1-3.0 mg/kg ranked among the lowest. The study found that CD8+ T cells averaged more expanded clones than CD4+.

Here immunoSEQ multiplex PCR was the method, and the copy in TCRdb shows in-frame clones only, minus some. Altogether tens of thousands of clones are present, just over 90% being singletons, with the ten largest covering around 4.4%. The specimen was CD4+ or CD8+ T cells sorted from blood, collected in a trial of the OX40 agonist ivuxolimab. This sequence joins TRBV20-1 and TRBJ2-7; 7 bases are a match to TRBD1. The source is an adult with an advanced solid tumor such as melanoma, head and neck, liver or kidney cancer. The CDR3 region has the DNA TGCAGTGCTCGACAGGGTTACGAGCAGTACTTC. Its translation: CSARQGYEQYF.